This TCR beta chain is drawn from a study of blood T cell repertoires in COVID-19. Study overall: The study drew acute and convalescent COVID-19 samples from the United States, Italy and Spain.

Authors' processing steps: The assay estimated nucleated cells by amplifying reference gene primers. TCRdb's table, derived via immunoSEQ multiplex PCR, lists solely in-frame clones and lacks some. V, J and clone size are taken as reported in that table, and D and trimming were inferred from the DNA itself. The sample carries around 140,000 clones, over 70% recorded once. Trimming removed 4 bases at V and 3 bases at J, with 22 bases between. Germline V gene sequence: CDR1 MDHEN, CDR2 SYDVKM. This CDR3 comprises 18 residues. The genes are TRBV28 and TRBJ1-5; D gene ambiguous. The clonotype was recovered from a woman between 55 and 75 years old with acute or convalescent COVID-19. Material for sequencing was peripheral blood. CDR3 DNA: TGTGCCAGCAGTTACTTTGAGGGTAACCTTATCGTCAATCAGCCCCAGCATTTT. Encoded protein: CASSYFEGNLIVNQPQHF. The full variable domain, in which reference TRBV28 and TRBJ1-5 provide the parts outside the CDR3, is DVKVTQSSRYLVKRTGEKVFLECVQDMDHENMFWYRQDPGLGLRLIYFSYDVKMKEKGDIPEGYSVSREKKERFSLILESASTNQTSMYLCASSYFEGNLIVNQPQHFGDGTRLSIL.